This T cell receptor (beta chain) was recovered during a study of cytomegalovirus exposure and HLA in healthy donors. Notes on the study in general: Indistinguishable V segments such as TRBV6-2 and TRBV6-3 were excluded. The presence/absence work took it that sequencing depth was about the same across donors. Both high specificity and high sensitivity reportedly marked the classifier's diagnosis of cytomegalovirus status.

A remark on this clone: What it binds is not known.

Trimming at V came to 11 bases and at J to 4 bases, leaving 10 bases not matched to a gene. The CDR3 length is 14 residues. Germline-derived CDR1 and CDR2 are SNHLY and FYNNEI. Both 60 Vbeta primers and 13 Jbeta primers went into the PCR. Method: immunoSEQ multiplex PCR; TCRdb's copy keeps in-frame clones and lacks some. Of around 120,000 clones listed, around 76% were seen once; the top ten hold approximately 31%. The rearrangement joins TRBV2 to TRBJ2-3; 9 bases map to TRBD2. The clonotype was recovered from a man in his fifties or sixties in good health and CMV-seropositive. Sequences were obtained from PBMCs. As DNA, the CDR3 is TGTGCCGGAACCGTGGCGGGAGGGCCAGATACGCAGTATTTT. Its translation: CAGTVAGGPDTQYF.